A single sample gave rise to the 17 T cell receptor beta chains below, sequenced in a study of blood T cell repertoires in COVID-19. TCRdb's table, derived via immunoSEQ multiplex PCR, lists solely in-frame clones and lacks some. The table records about 320,000 clones, around nine tenths of them present only once. Sequencing was performed on PBMCs or T cells enriched from blood (not recorded which). The receptors were gathered from a man aged 55 to 69 who had recovered from COVID-19.

This chain joins TRBV5-4 and TRBJ2-7, with 9 bases fitting TRBD1. V lost 2 bases to trimming and J lost 6 bases; unmatched junction nucleotides: 6. CDR1 and CDR2 from the germline V gene are SGHNT and YYREEE (reference sequence). The CDR3 runs to 14 residues. CDR3 sequence: CASSFGQGSREQYF. DNA of the CDR3: TGTGCCAGCAGCTTCGGACAGGGGAGTCGCGAGCAGTACTTC.

This rearrangement joins TRBV9 to TRBJ2-3; D is perhaps TRBD1 (6 bases). The germline gives CDR1 SGDLS, CDR2 YYNGEE. V shed 1 base and J shed 1 base, with 10 bases lying between them. The CDR3 runs 15 residues. CDR3 nucleotide sequence: TGTGCCAGCAGCGTAAGGGGGACCCGCACAGATACGCAGTATTTT. Amino acids: CASSVRGTRTDTQYF.

This rearrangement joins TRBV3-1 (or the pseudogene TRBV3-2) to TRBJ2-5; no definite D call. This CDR3 spans 14 amino acids. V was pared by 0 bases and J by 4 bases, with 9 bases between. CDR1 LGHDT and CDR2 YNNKEL come from the germline V gene (reference sequence). The CDR3 DNA follows: TGTGCCAGCAGCCAAGATGTTTGGGCAGAGACCCAGTACTTC. Translated: CASSQDVWAETQYF.

This sequence joins TRBV5-4 and TRBJ1-2; D perhaps matches TRBD1 (5 bases). This CDR3 region has 14 residues. Germline CDR1 is SGHNT and CDR2 is YYREEE (reference sequence). V was clipped by 2 bases and J by 2 bases, with 10 bases between them. In DNA form, the CDR3 reads TGTGCCAGCAGCTTCAGGGTAGGGAACTATGGCTACACCTTC. Translating gives CASSFRVGNYGYTF.

CDR3 bases: TGTGCCAGCAGCCAAGTGCCGGGGGGAGCGAGTACAGATACGCAGTATTTT. Encoded protein: CASSQVPGGASTDTQYF. The V gene is TRBV4-2, the J gene TRBJ2-3; 7 bases are shared with TRBD2. J gave up 3 bases and V 1 base, and 10 bases lay outside the gene matches. This CDR3 is built from 17 residues. Germline-derived CDR1 and CDR2 are LGHNA and YNFKEQ.

The genes are TRBV2 and TRBJ2-7, with no clear D. Germline-derived CDR1 and CDR2 are SNHLY and FYNNEI. Trimming shortened V by 1 base and J by 1 base, and 8 bases separated the two germline ends. The CDR3 consists of 14 residues. In nucleotides, the CDR3 is TGTGCCAGCAGTGAAGGGCTGCGGTCCTACGAGCAGTACTTC. Amino acids: CASSEGLRSYEQYF.

The CDR3 DNA reads as TGTGCCAGCTCACCACCGGGACACGACTATGGCTACACCTTC. Protein product: CASSPPGHDYGYTF. The V gene is TRBV18, the J gene TRBJ1-2; possibly TRBD1 for D (6 bases). Germline loops: CDR1 KGHSH, CDR2 LQKENI. The CDR3 runs to 14 residues. V shed 0 bases and J shed 3 bases, with 8 bases lying between them.

The chain employs TRBV6-1 and TRBJ2-7; no definite D call. V was cut by 2 bases and J by 4 bases, with 15 bases left in between. Germline V gives CDR1 MNHNS, CDR2 SASEGT. The CDR3 runs to 15 residues. The CDR3 sequence: CASSEIWRAGYEQYF. DNA for the CDR3: TGTGCCAGCAGTGAAATCTGGCGAGCAGGTTACGAGCAGTACTTC.

The chain couples TRBV6-1 to TRBJ2-7; D not certain. The ends were cut back, 1 base at V and 6 bases at J, with 10 bases in the middle. Germline CDR1 MNHNS, CDR2 SASEGT. The CDR3 runs to 13 residues. The CDR3 DNA follows: TGTGCCAGCAGTGAAGACCGCCGTAGCGAGCAGTACTTC. Translation: CASSEDRRSEQYF.

The chain recombines TRBV7-6 with TRBJ1-5; D unclear. The CDR3 is 13 residues long. CDR1 is SGHVS and CDR2 is FNYEAQ in the germline V gene. Trimming cost V 2 bases and J 2 bases, with 4 bases left between them. This chain's CDR3 is CASSLSGNQPQHF. In DNA form, the CDR3 reads TGTGCCAGCAGCTTATCCGGCAATCAGCCCCAGCATTTT.

The chain carries TRBV7-3 and TRBJ1-1, with D perhaps matching TRBD1 (5 bases). The CDR3 runs to 13 residues. The V and J ends lost 5 bases and 1 base respectively, with 8 bases between them. Germline V lookup: CDR1 SGHTA, CDR2 FQGTGA. The CDR3 loop reads CASSATANTEAFF. The CDR3 nucleotides are TGTGCCAGCAGCGCGACAGCGAACACTGAAGCTTTCTTT.

This clone is a singleton in its sample. The CDR3 bases are TGTGCCAGCAGAGACAGGATCGAGACCCAGTACTTC. It is translated as CASRDRIETQYF. The chain uses TRBV2 and TRBJ2-5; D might be TRBD1 (6 bases). Trimming cost V 6 bases and J 5 bases, with 10 bases left between them. Per germline, CDR1 SNHLY and CDR2 FYNNEI. The CDR3 length is 12 residues.

The chain links TRBV5-6 to TRBJ1-2; D not resolved. V lost 4 bases to trimming and J lost 3 bases, with 7 bases between them. Per germline, CDR1 SGHDT and CDR2 YYEEEE. The CDR3 runs 12 residues. The CDR3 nucleotides are TGTGCCAGCAGCGACCGGGACTATGGCTACACCTTC. Protein sequence: CASSDRDYGYTF.

The V and J genes are TRBV10-3 and TRBJ1-2; D is unclear. The germline V gene has CDR1 ENHRY and CDR2 SYGVKD. CDR3 size: 13 residues. Trimming left V 6 bases short and J 8 bases short, with 16 bases between. The CDR3 bases are TGTGCCATCAGCGGCCGGGGAACCTACGGCTACACCTTC. This encodes CAISGRGTYGYTF.

This clone was counted once. This chain links TRBV9 with TRBJ2-2, with 11 bases fitting TRBD2. This CDR3 contains 15 residues. The V gene's germline CDR1 is SGDLS and CDR2 YYNGEE. V shed 4 bases and J 7 bases; nucleotides not matched to a gene: 6. The CDR3 bases are TGTGCCAGCAGCTTAGCGGGAGGGCCTTTCGGGGAGCTGTTTTTT. It specifies CASSLAGGPFGELFF.

CDR3 loop: CASSEGGTGNEKLFF. The CDR3 bases are TGTGCCAGTAGCGAAGGGGGGACAGGGAACGAAAAACTGTTTTTT. V gene TRBV19 combines with J gene TRBJ1-4; 9 nucleotides match TRBD1. This CDR3 has 15 residues. The trim removed 6 bases at V and 8 bases at J, leaving 10 bases unmatched. Germline CDR1 and CDR2: LNHDA and SQIVND (reference sequence).

This chain uses TRBV5-1 with TRBJ2-7; D uncertain. CDR1 SGHRS and CDR2 YFSETQ come from the germline V gene. V dropped 1 base and J dropped 0 bases, with 5 bases sitting between them. This CDR3 spans 13 amino acids. In DNA, the CDR3 is TGCGCCAGCAGCTTGCACAGCTCCTACGAGCAGTACTTC. The encoded protein is CASSLHSSYEQYF.